The 9 T cell receptor beta chains below come from one sample, sequenced in a study of T cells in Graves' hyperthyroidism and ophthalmopathy. RNA transcripts served as the template for amplifying TCR beta CDR3 regions. The HTBI primer set was used in a first-round RT-PCR of the TCR CDR3. Via MiXCR, TCRdb re-called the multiplex PCR reads, giving one row per CDR3 protein. This table holds some 370,000 distinct CDR3 sequences, about a sixth found once. The specimen sequenced was blood. The receptors stem from a woman younger than 45 with Graves' hyperthyroidism that later progressed to Graves' ophthalmopathy.

Worth noting for this clonotype: A much larger clone differs by one base, so this may be a read error. This chain links TRBV12-3 or TRBV12-4 with TRBJ1-5; tentatively, D is TRBD1 (6 bases). V was shortened by 1 base and J by 7 bases, with 14 bases between the two germline ends. This CDR3 comprises 15 residues. CDR3 in amino acids: CASSLVGGRGQPQHF. CDR3 DNA sequence: TGTGCCAGCAGTTTAGTAGGAGGCAGGGGCCAGCCCCAGCATTTT.

This clonotype was found many times. The genes are TRBV10-3 and TRBJ2-7; 9 nucleotides match TRBD2. The germline V gene has CDR1 ENHRY and CDR2 SYGVKD. Trimming took 0 bases from V and 4 from J; bases not matched to a gene: 4. The CDR3 covers 15 residues. CDR3 loop: CAISESSSGGYEQYF. CDR3 nucleotide sequence: TGTGCCATCAGTGAGTCTTCCAGCGGGGGGTACGAGCAGTACTTC.

This clonotype came up many times. The chain employs TRBV28 and TRBJ2-1; TRBD1 might be the D (6 bases). V was cut by 3 bases and J by 0 bases, with 27 bases left in between. This CDR3 is 21 amino acids long. The germline CDR1 and CDR2 sequences are MDHEN and SYDVKM. Here the CDR3 DNA reads TGTGCCAGCAGTTTCCGTCCGTCGACAGGTCGGAACGTCAACTCCTACAATGAGCAGTTCTTC. Its translation: CASSFRPSTGRNVNSYNEQFF.

This clonotype was recorded at least ten times. The chain joins TRBV28 to TRBJ1-2; D may be TRBD1 (5 bases). This CDR3 region has 16 residues. Per the germline V gene, CDR1 is MDHEN and CDR2 is SYDVKM. Trimming shortened V by 5 bases and J by 2 bases, and 18 bases separated the two germline ends. DNA for the CDR3: TGTGCCAGCAGTGCCCGGGGGGATCCTGGCAACTATGGCTACACCTTC. This gives the protein CASSARGDPGNYGYTF.

The table lists this clonotype with many counts. V gene TRBV11-2 combines with J gene TRBJ1-2; D is undetermined. The germline CDR1 and CDR2 sequences are SGHAT and FQNNGV. The CDR3 runs 14 residues. V was pared by 5 bases and J by 8 bases, with 18 bases between. The CDR3, as DNA: TGTGCCAGCAGCCCTGGAGGCCCGGCGGGCGGCTACACCTTC. This codes for CASSPGGPAGGYTF. Variable domain in full (rest from reference TRBV11-2 and TRBJ1-2): EAGVAQSPRYKIIEKRQSVAFWCNPISGHATLYWYQQILGQGPKLLIQFQNNGVVDDSQLPKDRFSAERLKGVDSTLKIQPAKLEDSAVYLCASSPGGPAGGYTFGSGTRLTVV.

This clonotype was seen many times. The rearrangement joins TRBV28 to TRBJ2-7; 7 nucleotides match TRBD1. Looked up from germline, CDR1 is MDHEN and CDR2 is SYDVKM. This CDR3 region has 15 residues. The ends lost 5 bases at V and 2 bases at J; junction bases unmatched: 9. The CDR3 loop is CASSRPRDRPYEQYF. The CDR3 region has the DNA TGTGCCAGCAGTCGACCCCGGGACAGACCCTACGAGCAGTACTTC.

This clonotype turned up a few times. The J gene is TRBJ1-1, the V gene TRBV11-3, with D maybe TRBD1 (6 bases). CDR1 SGHNT and CDR2 YENEEA come from the germline V gene. The germline V and J ends were trimmed by 4 bases and 9 bases, with 12 bases remaining between them. The length of the CDR3 is 12 residues. The CDR3 protein is CASSWDDRQAFF. CDR3 DNA sequence: TGTGCCAGCAGCTGGGACGACAGGCAAGCTTTCTTT.

This clonotype was seen repeatedly, ten times or more. The chain uses TRBV11-1 and TRBJ2-7; D is perhaps TRBD2 (6 bases). Germline assignment: CDR1 SGHAT and CDR2 FQDESV (reference sequence). The CDR3 extends over 15 amino acids. V was shortened by 5 bases and J by 5 bases, with 19 bases between the two germline ends. CDR3 residues: CASSPTPGPGDEQYF. The DNA for the CDR3 is TGTGCCAGCAGCCCGACCCCGGGACCGGGGGACGAGCAGTACTTC.

The chain combines TRBV12-3 or TRBV12-4 with TRBJ2-5, with D perhaps given as TRBD1 or TRBD2 (7 bases each). The CDR3 is 16 residues long. The V end lost 8 bases, the J end lost 4 bases, and 23 bases lay between the germline ends. The CDR3 protein is CASLNRGRGPGETQYF. In DNA, the CDR3 is TGTGCCAGCCTAAATAGGGGGCGGGGGCCGGGAGAGACCCAGTACTTC.